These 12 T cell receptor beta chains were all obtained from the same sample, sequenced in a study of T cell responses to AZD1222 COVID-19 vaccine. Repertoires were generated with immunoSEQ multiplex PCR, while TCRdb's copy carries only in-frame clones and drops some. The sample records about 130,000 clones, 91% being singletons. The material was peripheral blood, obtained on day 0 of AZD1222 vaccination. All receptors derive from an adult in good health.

Here the CDR3 DNA reads TGTGCCAGCAGCCAGCGAAAAACCAATTCACCCCTCCACTTT. Residues: CASSQRKTNSPLHF. This chain links TRBV6-6 with TRBJ1-6; D is unresolved. Trimming pared 6 bases from V and 7 bases from J, leaving 13 bases between. The germline V gene encodes CDR1 MNHNY and CDR2 SVGAGI (reference sequence). CDR3 length: 14 residues.

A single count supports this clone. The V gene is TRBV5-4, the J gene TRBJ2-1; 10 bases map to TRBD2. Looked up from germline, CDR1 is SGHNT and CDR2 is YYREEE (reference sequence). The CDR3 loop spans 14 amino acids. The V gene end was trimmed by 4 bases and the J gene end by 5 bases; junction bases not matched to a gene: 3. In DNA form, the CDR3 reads TGTGCCAGCAGCCTCGGACTAGCGGACAATGAGCAGTTCTTC. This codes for CASSLGLADNEQFF.

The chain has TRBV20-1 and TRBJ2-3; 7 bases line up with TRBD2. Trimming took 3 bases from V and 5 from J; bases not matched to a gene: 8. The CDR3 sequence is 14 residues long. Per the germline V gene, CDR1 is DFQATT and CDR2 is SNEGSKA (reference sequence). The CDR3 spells CSASNAGEGDTQYF. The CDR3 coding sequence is TGCAGTGCTAGTAACGCGGGAGAGGGAGATACGCAGTATTTT.

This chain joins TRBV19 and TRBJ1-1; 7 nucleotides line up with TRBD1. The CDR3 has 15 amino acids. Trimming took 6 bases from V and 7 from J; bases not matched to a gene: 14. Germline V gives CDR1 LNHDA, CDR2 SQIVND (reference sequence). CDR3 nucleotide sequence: TGTGCCAGTAGCTATCCGGGACAGCCTTCGGGTGAAGCTTTCTTT. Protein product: CASSYPGQPSGEAFF. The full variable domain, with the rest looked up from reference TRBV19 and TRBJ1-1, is DGGITQSPKYLFRKEGQNVTLSCEQNLNHDAMYWYRQDPGQGLRLIYYSQIVNDFQKGDIAEGYSVSREKKESFPLTVTSAQKNPTAFYLCASSYPGQPSGEAFFGQGTRLTVV.

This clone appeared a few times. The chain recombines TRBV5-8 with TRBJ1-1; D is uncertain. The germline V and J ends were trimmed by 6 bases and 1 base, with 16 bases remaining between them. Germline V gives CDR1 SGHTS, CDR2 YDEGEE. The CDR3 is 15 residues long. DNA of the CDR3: TGTGCCAGCATCCCACAAGTATGGGCGAACACTGAAGCTTTCTTT. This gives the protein CASIPQVWANTEAFF.

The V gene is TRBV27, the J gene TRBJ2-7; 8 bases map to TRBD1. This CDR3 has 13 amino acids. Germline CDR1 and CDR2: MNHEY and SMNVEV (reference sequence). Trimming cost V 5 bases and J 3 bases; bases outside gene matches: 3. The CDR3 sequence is CASSPTGGYEQYF. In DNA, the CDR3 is TGTGCCAGCAGTCCCACAGGGGGCTACGAGCAGTACTTC.

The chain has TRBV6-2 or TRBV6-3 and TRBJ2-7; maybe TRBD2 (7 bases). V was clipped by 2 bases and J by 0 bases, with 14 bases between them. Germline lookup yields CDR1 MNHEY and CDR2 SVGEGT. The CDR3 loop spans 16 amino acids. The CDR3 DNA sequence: TGTGCCAGCAGTTACGAGGAGGGGGACTACTCCTACGAGCAGTACTTC. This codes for CASSYEEGDYSYEQYF.

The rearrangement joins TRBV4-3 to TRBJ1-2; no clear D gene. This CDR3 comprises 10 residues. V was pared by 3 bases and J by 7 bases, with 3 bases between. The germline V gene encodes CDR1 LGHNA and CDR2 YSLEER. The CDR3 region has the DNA TGCGCCAGCAGCCAGGGTGGCTACACCTTC. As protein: CASSQGGYTF.

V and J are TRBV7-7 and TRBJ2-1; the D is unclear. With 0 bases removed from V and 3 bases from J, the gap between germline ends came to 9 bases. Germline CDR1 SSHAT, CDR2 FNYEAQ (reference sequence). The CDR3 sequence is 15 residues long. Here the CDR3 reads CASSLARSDYNEQFF. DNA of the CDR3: TGTGCCAGCAGCTTAGCGCGGAGTGACTACAATGAGCAGTTCTTC.

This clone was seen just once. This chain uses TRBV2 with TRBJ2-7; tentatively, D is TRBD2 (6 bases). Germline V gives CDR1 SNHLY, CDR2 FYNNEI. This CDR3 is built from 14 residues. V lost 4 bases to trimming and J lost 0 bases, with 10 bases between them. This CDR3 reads CASSVGGNSYEQYF. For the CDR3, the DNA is TGTGCCAGCAGTGTAGGCGGGAACTCCTACGAGCAGTACTTC.

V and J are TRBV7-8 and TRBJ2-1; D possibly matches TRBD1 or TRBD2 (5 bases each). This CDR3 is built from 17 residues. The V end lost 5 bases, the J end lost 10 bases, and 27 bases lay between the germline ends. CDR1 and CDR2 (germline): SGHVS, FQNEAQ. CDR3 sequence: CASSLPRGAALTGEQFF. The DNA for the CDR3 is TGTGCCAGCAGCCTCCCGAGGGGAGCGGCCCTCACGGGGGAGCAGTTCTTC.

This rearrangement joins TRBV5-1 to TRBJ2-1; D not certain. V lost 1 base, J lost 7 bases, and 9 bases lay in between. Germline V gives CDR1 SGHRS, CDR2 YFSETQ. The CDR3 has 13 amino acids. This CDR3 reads CASSLSAVNEQFF. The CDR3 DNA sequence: TGCGCCAGCAGCTTGTCAGCTGTGAATGAGCAGTTCTTC.